This T cell receptor beta chain derives from a study of blood T cells in healthy people across ages. The authors ran a second PCR of about 6 to 12 cycles using a sample-barcoded 5' primer and a J-beta primer mix. TCRdb passed the 5' RACE reads through MiXCR, listing each CDR3 protein once. The sample gives some 860,000 distinct CDR3 sequences, roughly three fifths of which show up once; roughly 25% is in the top ten. Per germline, CDR1 SQVTM and CDR2 ANQGSEA. This CDR3 has 11 residues. The ends were cut back, 4 bases at V and 3 bases at J, with 6 bases in the middle. V usage is TRBV29-1 and J usage is TRBJ1-1; D remains ambiguous. Sequenced: blood. The sequence derives from a man between 35 and 55 years old in good health. The DNA for the CDR3 is TGCAGCGTTGTCGTGTACACTGAAGCTTTCTTT. Translated: CSVVVYTEAFF.